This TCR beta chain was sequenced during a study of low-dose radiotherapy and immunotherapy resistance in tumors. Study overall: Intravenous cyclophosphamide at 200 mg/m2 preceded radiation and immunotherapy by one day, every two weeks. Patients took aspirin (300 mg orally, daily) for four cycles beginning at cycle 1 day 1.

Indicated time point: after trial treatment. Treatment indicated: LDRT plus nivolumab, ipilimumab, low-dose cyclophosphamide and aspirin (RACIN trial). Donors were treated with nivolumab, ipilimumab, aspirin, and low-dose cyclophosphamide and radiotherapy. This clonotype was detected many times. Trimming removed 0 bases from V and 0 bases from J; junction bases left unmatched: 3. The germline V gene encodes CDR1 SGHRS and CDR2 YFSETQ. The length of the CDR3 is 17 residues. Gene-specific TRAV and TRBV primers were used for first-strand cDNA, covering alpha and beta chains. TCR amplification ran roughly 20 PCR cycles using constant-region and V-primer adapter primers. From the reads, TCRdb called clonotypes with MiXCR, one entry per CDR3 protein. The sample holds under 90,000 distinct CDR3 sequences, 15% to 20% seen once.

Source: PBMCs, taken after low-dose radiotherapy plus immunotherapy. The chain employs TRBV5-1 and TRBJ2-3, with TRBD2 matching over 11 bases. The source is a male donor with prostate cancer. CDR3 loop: CASSLGRLAGSTDTQYF. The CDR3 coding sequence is TGCGCCAGCAGCTTGGGTAGACTAGCGGGAAGCACAGATACGCAGTATTTT.